This paragraph reports one T cell receptor beta chain. Its antigen remains unknown. The sample is drawn from a study of PD-L1 blockade in urothelial cancer. Study-level information: Analyses used blood from 3 weeks (second dose) and 6 weeks after treatment start. General study points: Pretreatment blood TCR clonality under the median forecast improved survival.

Clones were sequenced by immunoSEQ multiplex PCR, and TCRdb holds only the in-frame ones, with some missing. The data contain some 24,000 clones, 84% of them seen just once; the ten biggest clones take up nearly 10%. Here the sequenced sample was PBMCs, taken around atezolizumab (anti-PD-L1) treatment. This clonotype originated in a man in his 70s with urothelial cancer.

The CDR3 reads CAIRQDERTEAFF. CDR3 DNA sequence: TGTGCCATCCGACAGGATGAGAGGACTGAAGCTTTCTTT. The chain uses TRBV10-3 and TRBJ1-1; a possible D gene is TRBD1 (6 bases). Germline loops: CDR1 ENHRY, CDR2 SYGVKD. The CDR3 is 13 residues long. The V gene lost 8 bases and the J gene lost 5 bases, with 15 bases spanning the gap.